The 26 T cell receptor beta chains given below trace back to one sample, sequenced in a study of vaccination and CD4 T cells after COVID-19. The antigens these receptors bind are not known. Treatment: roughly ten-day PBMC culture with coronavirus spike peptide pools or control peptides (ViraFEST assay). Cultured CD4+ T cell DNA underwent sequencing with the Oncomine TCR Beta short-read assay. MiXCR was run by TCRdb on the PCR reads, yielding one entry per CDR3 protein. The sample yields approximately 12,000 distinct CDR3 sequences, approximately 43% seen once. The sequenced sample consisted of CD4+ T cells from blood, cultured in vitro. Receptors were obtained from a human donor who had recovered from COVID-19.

The CDR3 DNA is TGCGCCAGCAGCCGCATAGGCACTAGCACAGATACGCAGTATTTT. It specifies CASSRIGTSTDTQYF. V is TRBV5-1 and J is TRBJ2-3; D unresolved. The CDR3 sequence is 15 residues long. Looked up from germline, CDR1 is SGHRS and CDR2 is YFSETQ. The V gene lost 4 bases and the J gene lost 0 bases, with 12 bases spanning the gap.

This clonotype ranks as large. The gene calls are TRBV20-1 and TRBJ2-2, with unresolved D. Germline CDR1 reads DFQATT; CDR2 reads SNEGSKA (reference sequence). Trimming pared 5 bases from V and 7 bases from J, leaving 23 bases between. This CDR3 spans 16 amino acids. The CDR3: CSAEAPRPGGGGELFF. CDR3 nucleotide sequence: TGCAGTGCTGAAGCTCCCCGACCTGGTGGTGGCGGGGAGCTGTTTTTT.

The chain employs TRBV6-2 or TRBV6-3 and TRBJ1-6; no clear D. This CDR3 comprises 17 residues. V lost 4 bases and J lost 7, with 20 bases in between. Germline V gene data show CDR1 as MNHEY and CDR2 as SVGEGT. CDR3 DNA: TGTGCCAGCAGTTCGCAAAGCATGATTCAAGGAAATTCACCCCTCCACTTT. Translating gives CASSSQSMIQGNSPLHF.

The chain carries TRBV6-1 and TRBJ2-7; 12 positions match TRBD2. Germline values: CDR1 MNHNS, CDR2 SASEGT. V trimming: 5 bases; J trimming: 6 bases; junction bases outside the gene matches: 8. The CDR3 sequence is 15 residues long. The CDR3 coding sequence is TGTGCCAGCAGTAGGCTAGCGGGAGGGTCGGTCGAGCAGTACTTC. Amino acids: CASSRLAGGSVEQYF.

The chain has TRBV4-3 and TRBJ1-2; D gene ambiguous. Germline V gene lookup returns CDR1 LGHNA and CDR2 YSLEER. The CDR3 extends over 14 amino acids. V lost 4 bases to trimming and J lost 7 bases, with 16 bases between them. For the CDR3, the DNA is TGCGCCAGCAGCCCGCGGACGCCGGCGGGTGGCTACACCTTC. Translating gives CASSPRTPAGGYTF.

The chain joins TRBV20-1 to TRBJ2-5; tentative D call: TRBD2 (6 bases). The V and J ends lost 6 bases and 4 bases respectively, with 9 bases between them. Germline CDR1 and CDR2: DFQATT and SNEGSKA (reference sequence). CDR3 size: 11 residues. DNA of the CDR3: TGCAGTGCCGGACTAACAGAGACCCAGTACTTC. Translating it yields CSAGLTETQYF.

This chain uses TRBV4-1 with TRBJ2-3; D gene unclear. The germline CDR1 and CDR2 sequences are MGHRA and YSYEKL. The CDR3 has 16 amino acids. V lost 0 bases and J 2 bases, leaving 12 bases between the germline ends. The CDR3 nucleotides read TGCGCCAGCAGCCAAGATGAGACCCCACTCACAGATACGCAGTATTTT. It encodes CASSQDETPLTDTQYF.

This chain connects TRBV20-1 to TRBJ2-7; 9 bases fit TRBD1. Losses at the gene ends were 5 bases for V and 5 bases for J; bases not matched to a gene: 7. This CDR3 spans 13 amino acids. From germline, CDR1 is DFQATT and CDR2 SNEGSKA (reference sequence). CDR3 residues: CSALLGQGDEQYF. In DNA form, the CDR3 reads TGCAGTGCTCTGTTGGGACAGGGTGACGAGCAGTACTTC.

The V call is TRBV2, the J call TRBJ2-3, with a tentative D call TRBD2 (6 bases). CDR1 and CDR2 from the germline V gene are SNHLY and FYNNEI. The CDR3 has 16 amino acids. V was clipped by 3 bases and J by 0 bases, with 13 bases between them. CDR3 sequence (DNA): TGTGCCAGCAGTGAGTTTAGGACTACTAGCACAGATACGCAGTATTTT. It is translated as CASSEFRTTSTDTQYF.

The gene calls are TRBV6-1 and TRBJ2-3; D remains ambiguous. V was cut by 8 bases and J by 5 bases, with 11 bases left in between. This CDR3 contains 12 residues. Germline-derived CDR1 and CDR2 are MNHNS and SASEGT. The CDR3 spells CASSYWGDTQYF. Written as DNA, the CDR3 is TGTGCCAGCTCCTATTGGGGAGATACGCAGTATTTT.

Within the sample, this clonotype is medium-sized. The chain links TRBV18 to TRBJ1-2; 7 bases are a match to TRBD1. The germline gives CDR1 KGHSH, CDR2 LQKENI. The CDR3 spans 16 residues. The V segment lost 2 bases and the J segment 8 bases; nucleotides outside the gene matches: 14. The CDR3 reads CASSPDTGASGNGYTF. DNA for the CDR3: TGTGCCAGCTCACCAGACACAGGGGCCTCGGGTAACGGCTACACCTTC.

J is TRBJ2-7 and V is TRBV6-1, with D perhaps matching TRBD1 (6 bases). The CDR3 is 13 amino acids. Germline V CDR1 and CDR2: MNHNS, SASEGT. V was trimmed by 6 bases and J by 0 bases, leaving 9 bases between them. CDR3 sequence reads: CASSTTGSYEQYF. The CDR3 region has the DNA TGTGCCAGCAGCACGACAGGCTCCTACGAGCAGTACTTC.

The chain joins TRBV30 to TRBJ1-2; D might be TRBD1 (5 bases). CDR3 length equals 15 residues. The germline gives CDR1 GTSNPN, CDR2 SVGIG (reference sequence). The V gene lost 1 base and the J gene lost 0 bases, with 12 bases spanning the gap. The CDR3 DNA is TGTGCCTGGAGTGGCAGGGTTTCGGCTAACTATGGCTACACCTTC. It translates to CAWSGRVSANYGYTF.

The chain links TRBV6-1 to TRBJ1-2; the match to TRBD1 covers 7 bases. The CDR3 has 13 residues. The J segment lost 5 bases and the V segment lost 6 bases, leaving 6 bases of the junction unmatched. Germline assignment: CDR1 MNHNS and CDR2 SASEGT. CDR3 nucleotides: TGTGCCAGCAGACAACAGGGGAATTATGGCTACACCTTC. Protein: CASRQQGNYGYTF.

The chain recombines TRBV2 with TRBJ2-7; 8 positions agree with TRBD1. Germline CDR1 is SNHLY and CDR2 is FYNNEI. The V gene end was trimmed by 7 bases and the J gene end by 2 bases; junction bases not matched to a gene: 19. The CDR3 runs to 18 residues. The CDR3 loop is CASTPGPLSRGPPYEQYF. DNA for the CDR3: TGTGCCAGCACGCCCGGACCTTTATCCAGGGGGCCCCCCTACGAGCAGTACTTC.

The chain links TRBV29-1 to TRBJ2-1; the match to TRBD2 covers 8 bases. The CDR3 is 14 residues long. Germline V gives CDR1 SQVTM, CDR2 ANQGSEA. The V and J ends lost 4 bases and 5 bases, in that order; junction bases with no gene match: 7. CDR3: CSVGFSSGHNEQFF. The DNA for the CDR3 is TGCAGCGTTGGGTTTTCTAGCGGGCACAATGAGCAGTTCTTC.

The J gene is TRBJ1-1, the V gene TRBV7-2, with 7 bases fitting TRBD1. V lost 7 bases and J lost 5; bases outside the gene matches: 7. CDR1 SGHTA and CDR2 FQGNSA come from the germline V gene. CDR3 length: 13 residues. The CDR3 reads CASIGQATTEAFF. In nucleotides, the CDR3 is TGTGCCAGCATAGGACAGGCTACGACTGAAGCTTTCTTT.

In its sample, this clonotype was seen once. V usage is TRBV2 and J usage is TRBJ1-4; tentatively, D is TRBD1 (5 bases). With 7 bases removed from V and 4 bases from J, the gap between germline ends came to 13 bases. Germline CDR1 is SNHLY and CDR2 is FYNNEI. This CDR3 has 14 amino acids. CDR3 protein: CASNEGRGNEKLFF. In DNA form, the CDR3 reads TGTGCCAGCAATGAGGGACGGGGTAATGAAAAACTGTTTTTT.

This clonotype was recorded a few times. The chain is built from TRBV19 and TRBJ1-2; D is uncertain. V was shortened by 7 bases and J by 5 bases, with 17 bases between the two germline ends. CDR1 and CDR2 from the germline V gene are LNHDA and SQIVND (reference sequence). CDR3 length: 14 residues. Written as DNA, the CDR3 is TGTGCCAGTAAGGGATCCCCGCCTAGATATGGCTACACCTTC. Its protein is CASKGSPPRYGYTF.

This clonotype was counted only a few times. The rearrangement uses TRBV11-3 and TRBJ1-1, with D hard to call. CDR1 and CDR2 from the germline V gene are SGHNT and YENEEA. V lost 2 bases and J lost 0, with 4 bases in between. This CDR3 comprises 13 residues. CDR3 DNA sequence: TGTGCCAGCAGCTTAACCATGAACACTGAAGCTTTCTTT. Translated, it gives CASSLTMNTEAFF.

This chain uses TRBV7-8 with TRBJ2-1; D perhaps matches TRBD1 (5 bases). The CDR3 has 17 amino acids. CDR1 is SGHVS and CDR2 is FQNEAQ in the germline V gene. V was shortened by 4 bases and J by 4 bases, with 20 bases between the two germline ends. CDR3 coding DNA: TGTGCCAGCAGCTCGGTACAATTACAAGGGGAATACAATGAGCAGTTCTTC. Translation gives CASSSVQLQGEYNEQFF.

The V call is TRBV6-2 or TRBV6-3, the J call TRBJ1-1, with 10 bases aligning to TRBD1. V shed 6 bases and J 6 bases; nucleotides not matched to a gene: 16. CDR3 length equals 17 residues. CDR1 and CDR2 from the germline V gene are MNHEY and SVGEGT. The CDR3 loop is CASSRTRKRQGAPEAFF. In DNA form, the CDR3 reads TGTGCCAGCAGCCGAACACGGAAACGACAGGGGGCCCCTGAAGCTTTCTTT.

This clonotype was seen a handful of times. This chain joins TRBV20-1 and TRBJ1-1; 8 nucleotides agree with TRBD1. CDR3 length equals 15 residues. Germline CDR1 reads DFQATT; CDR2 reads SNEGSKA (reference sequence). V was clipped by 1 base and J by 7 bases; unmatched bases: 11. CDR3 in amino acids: CSARGAFTGGNEAFF. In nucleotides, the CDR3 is TGCAGTGCTAGAGGGGCCTTTACAGGGGGTAATGAAGCTTTCTTT.

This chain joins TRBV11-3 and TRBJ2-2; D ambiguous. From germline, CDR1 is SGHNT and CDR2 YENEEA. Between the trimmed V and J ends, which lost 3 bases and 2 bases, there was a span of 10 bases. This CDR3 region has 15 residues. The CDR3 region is CASSFDNLNTGELFF. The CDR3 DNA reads TGTGCCAGCAGCTTTGATAACTTAAACACCGGGGAGCTGTTTTTT.

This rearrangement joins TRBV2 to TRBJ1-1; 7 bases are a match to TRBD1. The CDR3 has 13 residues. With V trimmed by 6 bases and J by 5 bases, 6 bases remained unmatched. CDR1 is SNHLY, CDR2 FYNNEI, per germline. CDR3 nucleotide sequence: TGTGCCAGCAGAGGACAGGCGTGGACTGAAGCTTTCTTT. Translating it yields CASRGQAWTEAFF.

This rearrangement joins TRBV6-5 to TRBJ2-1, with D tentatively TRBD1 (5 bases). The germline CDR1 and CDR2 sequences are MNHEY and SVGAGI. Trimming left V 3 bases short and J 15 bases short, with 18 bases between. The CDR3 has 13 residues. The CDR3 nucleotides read TGTGCCAGCAGTTATGCCCCTTCTAATAGGGGGTTCTTC. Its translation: CASSYAPSNRGFF.